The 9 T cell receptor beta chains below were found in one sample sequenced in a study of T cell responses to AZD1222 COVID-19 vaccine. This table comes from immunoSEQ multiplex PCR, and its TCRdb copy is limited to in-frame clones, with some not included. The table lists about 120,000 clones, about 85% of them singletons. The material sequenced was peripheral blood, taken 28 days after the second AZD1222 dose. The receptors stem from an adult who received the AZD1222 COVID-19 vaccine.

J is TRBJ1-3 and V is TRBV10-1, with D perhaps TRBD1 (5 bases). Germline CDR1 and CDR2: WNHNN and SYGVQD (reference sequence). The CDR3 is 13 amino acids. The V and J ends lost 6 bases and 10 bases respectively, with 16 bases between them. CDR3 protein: CASRTGTARTIYF. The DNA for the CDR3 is TGCGCCAGCAGAACTGGGACGGCGAGGACCATATATTTT.

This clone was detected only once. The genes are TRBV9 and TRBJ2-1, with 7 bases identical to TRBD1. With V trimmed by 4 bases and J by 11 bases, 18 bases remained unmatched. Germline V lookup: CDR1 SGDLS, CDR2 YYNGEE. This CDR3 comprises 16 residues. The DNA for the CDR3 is TGTGCCAGCAGCCCCCCCGGGACAGAGGCTGCTAGGAAGCAGTTCTTC. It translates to CASSPPGTEAARKQFF.

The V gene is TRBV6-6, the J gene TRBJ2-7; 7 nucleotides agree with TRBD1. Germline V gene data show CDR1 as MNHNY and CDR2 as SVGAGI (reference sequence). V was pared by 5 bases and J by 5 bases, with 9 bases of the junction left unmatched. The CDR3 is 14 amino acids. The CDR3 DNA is TGTGCCAGCAGTAAGAGACAGGGCCGGAACGAGCAGTACTTC. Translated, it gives CASSKRQGRNEQYF.

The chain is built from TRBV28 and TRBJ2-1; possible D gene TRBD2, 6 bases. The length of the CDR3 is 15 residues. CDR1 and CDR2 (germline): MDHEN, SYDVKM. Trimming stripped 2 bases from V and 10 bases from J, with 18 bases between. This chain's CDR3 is CASSLGGVGAGEQFF. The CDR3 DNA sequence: TGTGCCAGCAGTTTAGGCGGCGTTGGGGCGGGGGAGCAGTTCTTC.

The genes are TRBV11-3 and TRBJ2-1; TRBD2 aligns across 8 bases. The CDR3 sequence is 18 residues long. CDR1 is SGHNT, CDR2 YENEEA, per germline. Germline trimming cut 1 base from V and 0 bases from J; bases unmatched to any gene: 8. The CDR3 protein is CASSLGRRGVSSYNEQFF. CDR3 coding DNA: TGTGCCAGCAGCTTAGGACGGCGGGGGGTCAGCTCCTACAATGAGCAGTTCTTC.

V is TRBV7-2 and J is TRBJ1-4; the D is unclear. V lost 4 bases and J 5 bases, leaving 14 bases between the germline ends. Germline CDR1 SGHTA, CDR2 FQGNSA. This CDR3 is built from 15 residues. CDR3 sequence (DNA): TGTGCCAGCAGCTCGCTAGACGGTTGGAATGAAAAACTGTTTTTT. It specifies CASSSLDGWNEKLFF.

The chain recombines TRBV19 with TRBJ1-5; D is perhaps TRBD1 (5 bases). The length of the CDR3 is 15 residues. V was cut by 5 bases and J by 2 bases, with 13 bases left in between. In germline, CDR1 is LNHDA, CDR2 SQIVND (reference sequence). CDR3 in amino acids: CASSGGDNGNQPQHF. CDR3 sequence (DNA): TGTGCCAGTAGTGGAGGGGATAATGGCAATCAGCCCCAGCATTTT.

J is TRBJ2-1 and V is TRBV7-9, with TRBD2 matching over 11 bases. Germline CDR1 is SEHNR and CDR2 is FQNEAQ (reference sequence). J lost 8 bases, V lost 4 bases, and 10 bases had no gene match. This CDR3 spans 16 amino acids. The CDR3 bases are TGTGCCAGCAGCTCATATAGCGGGGGGGAGAGACATGAGCAGTTCTTC. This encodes CASSSYSGGERHEQFF. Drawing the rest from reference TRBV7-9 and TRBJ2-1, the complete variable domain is DTGVSQNPRHKITKRGQNVTFRCDPISEHNRLYWYRQTLGQGPEFLTYFQNEAQLEKSRLLSDRFSAERPKGSFSTLEIQRTEQGDSAMYLCASSSYSGGERHEQFFGPGTRLTVL.

This chain's CDR3 is CASSLQGTVSTEAFF. The CDR3, as DNA: TGTGCCAGCAGCTTACAGGGGACGGTTAGCACTGAAGCTTTCTTT. V gene TRBV11-2 combines with J gene TRBJ1-1, with a tentative D call TRBD1 (6 bases). Trimming stripped 2 bases from V and 4 bases from J, with 14 bases between. The CDR3 runs to 15 residues. Per germline, CDR1 SGHAT and CDR2 FQNNGV. The full variable domain, rest sourced from reference TRBV11-2 and TRBJ1-1, is EAGVAQSPRYKIIEKRQSVAFWCNPISGHATLYWYQQILGQGPKLLIQFQNNGVVDDSQLPKDRFSAERLKGVDSTLKIQPAKLEDSAVYLCASSLQGTVSTEAFFGQGTRLTVV.